These T cell receptor beta chains were read from a single sample in a study of OX40 agonist ivuxolimab in advanced cancers. Assay used: immunoSEQ multiplex PCR; TCRdb lists only in-frame clones, some missing. This table has about 55,000 clones, 85% to 90% appearing once. The sequences come from CD4+ or CD8+ T cells sorted from blood, collected in a trial of the OX40 agonist ivuxolimab. The origin of the receptors is an adult with an advanced solid tumor such as melanoma, head and neck, liver or kidney cancer. Both conserved end residues are part of each CDR3. Each record gives: CDR3 protein, CDR3 DNA, V gene, D gene, clone size, J gene. A D gene is named only where the DNA matches it firmly. Clone size appears in some rows only: once, few, many, or a class for an expanded clone.

CDR3: CASSQAWGTSGEGEQYF
DNA: TGTGCCAGCAGCCAAGCCTGGGGGACTAGCGGGGAGGGAGAGCAGTACTTC
V: TRBV4-2
D: TRBD2
size: .
J: TRBJ2-7

CDR3: CASSPELAGQGEQFF
DNA: TGCGCCAGCAGCCCGGAGCTAGCGGGCCAGGGTGAGCAGTTCTTC
V: TRBV5-1
D: TRBD2
size: .
J: TRBJ2-1

CDR3: CASRSTGLGGYTF
DNA: TGTGCCAGTAGGTCGACGGGCCTGGGGGGCTACACCTTC
V: TRBV19
D: .
size: .
J: TRBJ1-2

CDR3: CSVEGGKETQYF
DNA: TGCAGCGTTGAAGGGGGGAAAGAGACCCAGTACTTC
V: TRBV29-1
D: .
size: .
J: TRBJ2-5

CDR3: CASSPQLNRTARPWGYTF
DNA: TGTGCCAGCAGCCCCCAGCTTAACCGGACAGCGCGCCCTTGGGGCTACACCTTC
V: TRBV21-1
D: .
size: once
J: TRBJ1-2

CDR3: CASSFPRGRFEAFF
DNA: TGTGCCAGCAGTTTCCCTAGGGGAAGGTTTGAAGCTTTCTTT
V: TRBV28
D: .
size: .
J: TRBJ1-1

CDR3: CASSTGGSAGELFF
DNA: TGTGCCAGTAGTACAGGGGGATCTGCCGGGGAGCTGTTTTTT
V: TRBV19
D: TRBD1
size: .
J: TRBJ2-2

CDR3: CASSLGGLAGASYEQYF
DNA: TGCGCCAGCAGCTTAGGGGGACTAGCGGGAGCCTCCTACGAGCAGTACTTC
V: TRBV5-1
D: TRBD2
size: .
J: TRBJ2-7

CDR3: CASSPWSPPNEQFF
DNA: TGTGCCAGCAGTCCCTGGTCCCCCCCAAATGAGCAGTTCTTC
V: TRBV28
D: .
size: .
J: TRBJ2-1

CDR3: CASRISGTGEKLFF
DNA: TGTGCCAGCAGGATCTCCGGGACGGGGGAAAAACTGTTTTTT
V: TRBV2
D: .
size: .
J: TRBJ1-4

CDR3: CASITGLGYEQYF
DNA: TGTGCCAGCATCACAGGACTAGGGTACGAGCAGTACTTC
V: TRBV6-9
D: TRBD2
size: once
J: TRBJ2-7

CDR3: CASSRLSSRNEQFF
DNA: TGCGCCAGCAGTCGCCTTTCCAGCCGGAATGAGCAGTTCTTC
V: TRBV5-1
D: .
size: .
J: TRBJ2-1

CDR3: CASSLRVAGVGGHEQFF
DNA: TGTGCCAGCAGCCTTAGGGTAGCGGGAGTGGGGGGCCATGAGCAGTTCTTC
V: TRBV27
D: TRBD2
size: .
J: TRBJ2-1

CDR3: CASSDRDYEQYF
DNA: TGTGCCAGCAGCGATAGGGATTACGAGCAGTACTTC
V: TRBV5-5
D: .
size: .
J: TRBJ2-7

CDR3: CASSAGTGITGEQFF
DNA: TGTGCCAGCAGCGCCGGGACAGGGATTACAGGTGAGCAGTTCTTC
V: TRBV7-9
D: TRBD1
size: few
J: TRBJ2-1

CDR3: CASSVRGLGTDTQYF
DNA: TGTGCCAGCAGCGTTCGAGGGCTTGGGACAGATACGCAGTATTTT
V: TRBV9
D: .
size: .
J: TRBJ2-3

CDR3: CASKEGSGSTEAFF
DNA: TGTGCCAGCAAGGAGGGAAGCGGAAGCACTGAAGCTTTCTTT
V: TRBV6-5
D: .
size: .
J: TRBJ1-1

CDR3: CASSMSGTSLTGELFF
DNA: TGTGCCAGCAGCATGTCCGGGACTAGCCTAACCGGGGAGCTGTTTTTT
V: TRBV7-2
D: TRBD2
size: .
J: TRBJ2-2

CDR3: CASSFSQGSTNEKLFF
DNA: TGTGCCAGCAGCTTTAGCCAGGGTTCAACTAATGAAAAACTGTTTTTT
V: TRBV5-4
D: .
size: .
J: TRBJ1-4

CDR3: CASSLGGEQFF
DNA: TGCGCCAGCAGCTTGGGGGGTGAGCAGTTCTTC
V: TRBV5-1
D: .
size: .
J: TRBJ2-1

CDR3: CASSPQGALGNEQFF
DNA: TGTGCCAGCTCACCCCAGGGGGCTCTTGGGAATGAGCAGTTCTTC
V: TRBV18
D: TRBD1
size: few
J: TRBJ2-1

CDR3: CASSPTRLGNHEQYF
DNA: TGTGCCAGCTCACCAACTCGTCTGGGGAACCACGAGCAGTACTTC
V: TRBV18
D: .
size: .
J: TRBJ2-7

CDR3: CASSDSPRTAGAVYEQYF
DNA: TGTGCCAGCAGCGACTCCCCCCGGACAGCAGGGGCGGTCTACGAGCAGTACTTC
V: TRBV13
D: .
size: .
J: TRBJ2-7

CDR3: CSVGRLGARRLNEQFF
DNA: TGCAGCGTGGGTAGGCTCGGGGCTAGGAGATTGAATGAGCAGTTCTTC
V: TRBV29-1
D: .
size: .
J: TRBJ2-1

CDR3: CATQRSGSYEQYF
DNA: TGTGCCACCCAAAGGTCTGGGTCCTACGAGCAGTACTTC
V: TRBV2
D: .
size: few
J: TRBJ2-7

CDR3: CASSRGDSSDTQYF
DNA: TGTGCCAGCAGCCGGGGGGACAGTTCAGATACGCAGTATTTT
V: TRBV7-9
D: .
size: .
J: TRBJ2-3

CDR3: CASSQERGRRTEAFF
DNA: TGCGCCAGCAGCCAAGAGCGGGGGCGGAGGACTGAAGCTTTCTTT
V: TRBV4-1
D: .
size: .
J: TRBJ1-1

CDR3: CASSPGSTKDTQYF
DNA: TGTGCCAGCAGCCCTGGGTCTACCAAGGATACGCAGTATTTT
V: TRBV7-8
D: .
size: once
J: TRBJ2-3

CDR3: CASMSREGYNEQFF
DNA: TGTGCCAGCATGTCCCGGGAGGGTTACAATGAGCAGTTCTTC
V: TRBV2
D: TRBD2
size: .
J: TRBJ2-1

CDR3: CASSLKGGRAETQYF
DNA: TGTGCCAGCAGCTTAAAGGGGGGAAGGGCCGAGACCCAGTACTTC
V: TRBV7-3
D: .
size: .
J: TRBJ2-5

CDR3: CSASFHEQYF
DNA: TGCAGTGCTAGTTTCCACGAGCAGTACTTC
V: TRBV20-1
D: .
size: .
J: TRBJ2-7

CDR3: CASSLALTVTDTQYF
DNA: TGCGCCAGCAGCTTGGCCCTGACAGTAACAGATACGCAGTATTTT
V: TRBV5-1
D: .
size: once
J: TRBJ2-3

CDR3: CAWSTDSNQPQHF
DNA: TGTGCCTGGAGCACGGACAGCAATCAGCCCCAGCATTTT
V: TRBV30
D: .
size: .
J: TRBJ1-5

CDR3: CASSLGQGSYTEAFF
DNA: TGTGCCAGCAGTTTGGGACAGGGTTCGTACACTGAAGCTTTCTTT
V: TRBV28
D: TRBD1
size: .
J: TRBJ1-1

CDR3: CAWLGGTSGASGANVLTF
DNA: TGTGCCTGGTTGGGCGGGACTAGCGGGGCCTCTGGGGCCAACGTCCTGACTTTC
V: TRBV30
D: TRBD2
size: .
J: TRBJ2-6

CDR3: CASSESTEAFF
DNA: TGTGCCAGCAGTGAATCCACTGAAGCTTTCTTT
V: TRBV25-1
D: .
size: .
J: TRBJ1-1

CDR3: CASSLGRAPWNEQFF
DNA: TGTGCCAGCAGCTTAGGGAGGGCCCCCTGGAATGAGCAGTTCTTC
V: TRBV7-8
D: .
size: .
J: TRBJ2-1

CDR3: CASSNSGRADTQYF
DNA: TGCGCCAGCAGCAACAGCGGGAGAGCAGATACGCAGTATTTT
V: TRBV5-1
D: TRBD2
size: .
J: TRBJ2-3

CDR3: CASASMGTGTTEAFF
DNA: TGCGCCAGCGCATCAATGGGGACAGGGACGACTGAAGCTTTCTTT
V: TRBV10-2
D: TRBD1
size: .
J: TRBJ1-1

CDR3: CASSRRAGGAMGNEQFF
DNA: TGTGCTAGCAGCCGACGCGCAGGGGGGGCTATGGGGAATGAGCAGTTCTTC
V: TRBV7-7
D: .
size: .
J: TRBJ2-1

CDR3: CASSLSGRVGTDTQYF
DNA: TGTGCCAGCAGCCTTAGCGGGAGGGTAGGCACAGATACGCAGTATTTT
V: TRBV11-2
D: TRBD2
size: .
J: TRBJ2-3

CDR3: CASSGLAGSYNEQFF
DNA: TGTGCCAGCAGTGGGCTAGCGGGGTCCTACAATGAGCAGTTCTTC
V: TRBV25-1
D: TRBD2
size: .
J: TRBJ2-1

CDR3: CASSPGATSTNEKLFF
DNA: TGCGCCAGCAGCCCAGGGGCCACCTCAACTAATGAAAAACTGTTTTTT
V: TRBV4-1
D: .
size: .
J: TRBJ1-4

CDR3: CASSIETGREDGYTF
DNA: TGTGCCAGTAGTATAGAAACAGGGAGAGAGGATGGCTACACCTTC
V: TRBV19
D: .
size: .
J: TRBJ1-2

CDR3: CASSLYGGSETQYF
DNA: TGTGCCAGCAGCTTATATGGAGGATCGGAGACCCAGTACTTC
V: TRBV7-3
D: .
size: .
J: TRBJ2-5

CDR3: CASRNGPSYEQYF
DNA: TGTGCCAGCAGGAACGGACCCTCCTACGAGCAGTACTTC
V: TRBV6-5
D: .
size: .
J: TRBJ2-7

CDR3: CASSGGQGGLGYTF
DNA: TGCGCCAGCAGCGGAGGACAGGGGGGGCTCGGCTACACCTTC
V: TRBV10-1
D: TRBD1
size: .
J: TRBJ1-2

CDR3: CASIPDNSIYSGYTF
DNA: TGTGCCAGCATTCCTGACAATTCAATTTACTCTGGCTACACCTTC
V: TRBV28
D: .
size: .
J: TRBJ1-2

CDR3: CASSEADTQYF
DNA: TGTGCCAGCAGTGAGGCAGATACGCAGTATTTT
V: TRBV6-1
D: .
size: .
J: TRBJ2-3

CDR3: CASSAGTRSYEQYF
DNA: TGTGCCAGCAGCGCTGGGACGCGCTCCTACGAGCAGTACTTC
V: TRBV9
D: .
size: .
J: TRBJ2-7

CDR3: CASSRLGGPDTDTQYF
DNA: TGTGCCAGCAGCCGTCTTGGGGGTCCGGACACAGATACGCAGTATTTT
V: TRBV5-6
D: .
size: few
J: TRBJ2-3

CDR3: CASRSGTGREKLFF
DNA: TGTGCCAGCAGGTCCGGGACAGGCAGGGAAAAACTGTTTTTT
V: TRBV6-6
D: TRBD1
size: .
J: TRBJ1-4

CDR3: CASSPLGGGYTEAFF
DNA: TGTGCCAGCAGCCCCCTTGGAGGGGGATACACTGAAGCTTTCTTT
V: TRBV11-2
D: .
size: .
J: TRBJ1-1

CDR3: CASKDRGRLMDGYTF
DNA: TGTGCCAGCAAGGACAGGGGGCGTTTGATGGATGGCTACACCTTC
V: TRBV5-6
D: TRBD1
size: .
J: TRBJ1-2